The present T cell receptor (beta chain) was sequenced within a study of cytomegalovirus exposure and HLA in healthy donors. General study results and limits: Rare sequences made up most TCRs, while some public TCRs were found in many donors. When the data were analyzed later, several of the most significant clusters appeared to be linked to common viral pathogens. Analyses of presence/absence relied on an assumption of roughly uniform sequencing depth across donors.

V lost 4 bases, J lost 1 base, and 6 bases stayed unmatched. The V gene's germline CDR1 is MDHEN and CDR2 SYDVKM. The CDR3 extends over 16 amino acids. A remark on this clone: Its matching antigen is unknown.

With 60 Vbeta and 13 Jbeta primers, the PCR was carried out. Profiled with immunoSEQ multiplex PCR; TCRdb holds only in-frame clones, not every one. The profile shows about 160,000 clones, approximately 80% of them singletons. Sequencing was performed on PBMCs. The chain carries TRBV28 and TRBJ1-2; 10 bases match TRBD1. The sequence derives from a man in his forties in good health and CMV-seronegative. CDR3 DNA sequence: TGTGCCAGCAGTTCGCCTGGGACAGGGGATAACTATGGCTACACCTTC. This sequence encodes CASSSPGTGDNYGYTF.